This T cell receptor beta chain derives from a study of T cell repertoires in cytomegalovirus infection. Background on the study: CMV epitopes in the study were HLA-C-restricted (recently identified) and HLA-B-restricted (well studied). Public signatures in TCR beta pointed to CMV infection and matching HLA type. Overall study results and limits: Carriage of CMV together with the relevant HLA was identifiable through cumulative public TCR beta family frequency. HLA-C-restricted CMV-specific TCR beta clonotypes prevailed in the ex vivo response.

TCRdb ran MiXCR on the reads and lists one entry per CDR3 protein. There are 640,000 or so distinct CDR3 sequences in the sample; around a third occur only once, and roughly 18% lies in the top ten. V dropped 5 bases and J dropped 7 bases, with 15 bases sitting between them. The germline V gene has CDR1 SGHTA and CDR2 FQGNSA. CDR3 length: 14 residues. This clonotype has a count of ten or more. Antigen specificity is unknown. The J gene is TRBJ1-5, the V gene TRBV7-2, with D tentatively TRBD1 (6 bases). The input for sequencing was cultured PBMCs, taken from culture after CMV antigen stimulation. This clonotype was obtained from a human donor in good health (CMV status not recorded). Some clones in this sample may be carry-over from other donors' samples. The CDR3 coding sequence is TGTGCCAGCAGCAGGGGGGGTGCGGGACAGCCCCAGCATTTT. The encoded protein is CASSRGGAGQPQHF.